Listed below are T cell receptor beta chains from one sample, sequenced in a study of control samples from healthy donors and cancer patients. Profiled with immunoSEQ multiplex PCR; TCRdb holds only in-frame clones, not every one. Here the sample spans about 180,000 clones, around 90% being singletons. The sequenced sample consisted of blood. All receptors derive from a man younger than 40 in good health. CDR3s include the opening cysteine and the closing phenylalanine or tryptophan. The D gene is left open where the match is weak. Where a row states a size, it is once, few, many or the class of an expanded clone; other rows omit it.

d_gene	v_gene	j_gene	abundance	CDR3aa	CDR3nt
NA	TRBV24-1	TRBJ2-5	NA	CATSDLQEASETQYF	TGTGCCACCAGTGATTTGCAGGAGGCATCAGAGACCCAGTACTTC
NA	TRBV30	TRBJ1-6	NA	CAWSGILSYNSPLHF	TGTGCCTGGAGTGGGATCCTCTCCTATAATTCACCCCTCCACTTT
TRBD2	TRBV28	TRBJ2-2	NA	CASLGIAGGVGTGELFF	TGTGCCAGCCTTGGCATAGCGGGAGGGGTCGGCACCGGGGAGCTGTTTTTT
TRBD2	TRBV11-2	TRBJ2-7	NA	CASSRLAGLLYEQYF	TGTGCCAGCAGCCGACTAGCGGGCTTACTCTACGAGCAGTACTTC
TRBD2	TRBV7-2	TRBJ2-7	NA	CASSYRKRAGDYEQYF	TGTGCCAGCAGCTACCGAAAGAGAGCGGGGGATTACGAGCAGTACTTC
NA	TRBV15	TRBJ1-4	NA	CATSPAGNKNEKLFF	TGTGCCACCAGCCCTGCCGGGAATAAGAATGAAAAACTGTTTTTT
NA	TRBV5-1	TRBJ2-1	NA	CASSEGPLNEQFF	TGCGCCAGCAGCGAGGGACCACTTAATGAGCAGTTCTTC
NA	TRBV3-1/TRBV3-2	TRBJ2-7	NA	CASSQEFGVLNEQYF	TGTGCCAGCAGCCAAGAGTTCGGGGTTCTCAACGAGCAGTACTTC
NA	TRBV14	TRBJ1-6	NA	CASGYYNSPLHF	TGTGCCAGCGGGTATTATAATTCACCCCTCCACTTT
NA	TRBV6-6	TRBJ2-7	once	CASSSLQGYEQYF	TGTGCCAGCAGTTCCTTACAGGGATACGAGCAGTACTTC
NA	TRBV2	TRBJ1-5	few	CASSESGGNQPQHF	TGTGCCAGCAGTGAGTCAGGGGGCAATCAGCCCCAGCATTTT
NA	TRBV30	TRBJ1-4	NA	CAWSAGQTEKLFF	TGTGCCTGGAGTGCCGGGCAGACCGAAAAACTGTTTTTT
NA	TRBV27	TRBJ2-7	NA	CASSLEATYEQYF	TGTGCCAGCAGTTTAGAGGCGACGTACGAGCAGTACTTC
NA	TRBV30	TRBJ1-5	NA	CAWSVAGSQPQHF	TGTGCCTGGAGTGTGGCAGGGAGTCAGCCCCAGCATTTT
NA	TRBV9	TRBJ1-2	NA	CASSVGPGHNYGYTF	TGTGCCAGCAGCGTGGGCCCGGGACATAATTATGGCTACACCTTC